This T cell receptor (beta chain) appears in the sequencing data of a study of cytomegalovirus exposure and HLA in healthy donors. V gave up 4 bases and J gave up 1 base, with 15 bases separating them. The CDR3 has 16 amino acids. Germline CDR1 reads SGDLS; CDR2 reads YYNGEE. Study results and limitations: Cytomegalovirus-associated TCR beta chains were listed, numbering more than 150.

Regarding this clone: Its antigen is undetermined.

The table came from immunoSEQ multiplex PCR; TCRdb's copy has only in-frame clones and leaves some out. The sample has 100,000 to 150,000 clones, 90% to 97% seen once. This chain connects TRBV9 to TRBJ2-1; weak D call: TRBD2 (6 bases). The receptor was derived from a man between 18 and 29 years old in good health and CMV-seronegative. Sequenced material: PBMCs. CDR3 bases: TGTGCCAGCAGCCTGTGGGCCGGGAGTTCCTACAATGAGCAGTTCTTC. Encoded protein: CASSLWAGSSYNEQFF.